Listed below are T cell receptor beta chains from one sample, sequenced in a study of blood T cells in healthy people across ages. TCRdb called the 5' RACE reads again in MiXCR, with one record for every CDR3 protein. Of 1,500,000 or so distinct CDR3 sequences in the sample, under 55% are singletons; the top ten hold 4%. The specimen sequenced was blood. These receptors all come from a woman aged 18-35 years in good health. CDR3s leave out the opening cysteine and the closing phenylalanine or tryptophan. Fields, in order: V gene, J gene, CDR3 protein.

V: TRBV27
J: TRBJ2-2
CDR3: ASTNRAGELF

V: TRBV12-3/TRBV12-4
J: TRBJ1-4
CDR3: ASSLTGWDEKLF

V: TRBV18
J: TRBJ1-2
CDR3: ASSSGTGPRYGYT

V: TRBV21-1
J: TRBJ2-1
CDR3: ASSKTEAGGPSNEQF

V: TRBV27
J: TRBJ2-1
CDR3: ASSLQLRTIIPGNEQF

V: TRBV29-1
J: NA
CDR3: SVGQGVNIQY

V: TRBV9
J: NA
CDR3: ASSVSLAGGGSKETQY

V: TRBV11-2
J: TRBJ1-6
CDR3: ASSSYRVMGSPLH

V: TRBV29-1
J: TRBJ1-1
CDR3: SVGRQLNTEAF

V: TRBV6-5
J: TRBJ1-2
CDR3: ASSYESGNGYT

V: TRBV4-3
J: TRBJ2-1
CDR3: ASSGRAGYNEQF

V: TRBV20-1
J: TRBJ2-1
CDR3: SARTSEYNEQF

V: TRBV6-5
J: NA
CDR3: ASSYSLQRGQETQY

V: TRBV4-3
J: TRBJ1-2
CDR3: ASSQSIFRQNGYT

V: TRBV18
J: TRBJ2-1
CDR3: ASSPEDAYNEQF

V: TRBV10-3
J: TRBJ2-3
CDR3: AISGSGGVTDTQY

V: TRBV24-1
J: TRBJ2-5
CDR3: ATSFGSYNEQY

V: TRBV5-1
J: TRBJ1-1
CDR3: ASTAVAGMNTEAF

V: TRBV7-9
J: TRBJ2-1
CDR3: ASSLVTGRSYNEQF

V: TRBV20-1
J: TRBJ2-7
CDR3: SARAPPGNYEQY

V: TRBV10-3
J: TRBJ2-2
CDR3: AISGTGVTGELF

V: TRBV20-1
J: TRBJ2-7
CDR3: SASFRGPRYEQY

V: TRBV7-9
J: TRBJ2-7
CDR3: ASSKWTDSYEQY

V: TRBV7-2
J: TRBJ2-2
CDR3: ASSRPGTSGAGELF

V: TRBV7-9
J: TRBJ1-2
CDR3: ASSSTGMEIYGYT

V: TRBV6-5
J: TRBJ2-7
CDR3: ASRLGLSYEQY